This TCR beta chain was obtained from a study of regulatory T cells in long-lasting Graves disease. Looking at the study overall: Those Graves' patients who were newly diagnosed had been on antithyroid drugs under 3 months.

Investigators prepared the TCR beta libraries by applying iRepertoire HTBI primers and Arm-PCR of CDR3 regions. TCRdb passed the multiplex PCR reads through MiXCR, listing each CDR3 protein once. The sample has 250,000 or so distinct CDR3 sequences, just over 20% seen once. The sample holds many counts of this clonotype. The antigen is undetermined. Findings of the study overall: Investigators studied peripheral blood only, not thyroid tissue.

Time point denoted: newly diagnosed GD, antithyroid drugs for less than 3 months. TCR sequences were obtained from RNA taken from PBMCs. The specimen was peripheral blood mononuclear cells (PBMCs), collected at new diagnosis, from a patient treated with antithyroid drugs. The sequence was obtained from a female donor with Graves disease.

The CDR3 DNA reads TGTGCCAGCAGGACCGGGACTAGCGGAGCCTACGAGCAGTACTTC. It translates to CASRTGTSGAYEQYF. This chain links TRBV5-4 with TRBJ2-7, with 11 bases that match TRBD2. V trimming: 5 bases; J trimming: 2 bases; junction bases outside the gene matches: 6. The CDR3 consists of 15 residues. Germline CDR1 reads SGHNT; CDR2 reads YYREEE (reference sequence).